A selection of T cell receptor beta chains follows, all from one sample in a study of OX40 agonist ivuxolimab in advanced cancers. Profiled with immunoSEQ multiplex PCR; TCRdb holds only in-frame clones, not every one. The repertoire holds 90,000 or so clones, with about 87% as singletons. The specimen comprised CD4+ or CD8+ T cells sorted from blood, sampled in a trial of the OX40 agonist ivuxolimab. These receptors were collected from an adult with an advanced solid tumor such as melanoma, head and neck, liver or kidney cancer. Each CDR3 is given with its conserved first and last residue. D genes are given only for firm matches. Some rows mark clone size as missing; the rest say once, few, many or name a class of expanded clone.

J gene,D gene,clone size,V gene,CDR3 protein,CDR3 DNA
TRBJ2-2,TRBD1,-,TRBV7-9,CASSFSGTGGSGELFF,TGTGCCAGCAGCTTCTCCGGGACAGGGGGTTCCGGGGAGCTGTTTTTT
TRBJ1-1,TRBD1,-,TRBV6-6,CASSFYRGWDTEAFF,TGTGCCAGCAGTTTCTACAGGGGGTGGGACACTGAAGCTTTCTTT
TRBJ2-7,TRBD1,-,TRBV5-5,CASSTTGTGVSYEQYF,TGTGCCAGCAGCACGACCGGGACAGGGGTCTCCTACGAGCAGTACTTC
TRBJ2-1,TRBD2,few,TRBV28,CASSNTRLAGGYNEQFF,TGTGCCAGCAGTAATACGAGACTAGCGGGAGGATACAATGAGCAGTTCTTC
TRBJ2-1,-,-,TRBV30,CAWSRQFF,TGTGCCTGGAGTAGACAGTTCTTC
TRBJ2-6,-,-,TRBV6-5,CASSPKGSGANVLTF,TGTGCCAGCAGCCCCAAGGGGTCCGGGGCCAACGTCCTGACTTTC
TRBJ1-1,-,-,TRBV10-1,CASTASRGHTEAFF,TGCGCCAGCACCGCCTCCCGCGGCCACACTGAAGCTTTCTTT
TRBJ1-2,-,-,TRBV6-5,CASMPQGGRWGYTF,TGTGCCAGCATGCCCCAGGGCGGGCGATGGGGCTACACCTTC
TRBJ2-5,TRBD1,-,TRBV5-4,CASHRQGVQETQYF,TGTGCCAGCCACAGACAGGGGGTTCAAGAGACCCAGTACTTC
TRBJ1-4,-,few,TRBV28,CASSLSDGNEKLFF,TGTGCCAGCAGTCTCTCGGACGGGAATGAAAAACTGTTTTTT
TRBJ2-2,-,once,TRBV7-8,CASSLSLLTGELFF,TGTGCCAGCAGCTTATCCCTGCTCACCGGGGAGCTGTTTTTT
TRBJ1-5,TRBD1,-,TRBV19,CASSIRAGGSNQPQHF,TGTGCCAGTAGTATTAGGGCAGGGGGCAGCAATCAGCCCCAGCATTTT
TRBJ2-2,TRBD2,-,TRBV5-1,CASSLRTSGNTGELFF,TGCGCCAGCAGCTTACGGACTAGCGGGAACACCGGGGAGCTGTTTTTT
TRBJ1-2,TRBD1,-,TRBV27,CASRRGQNYGYTF,TGTGCCAGCAGAAGGGGACAGAACTATGGCTACACCTTC
TRBJ2-5,TRBD2,-,TRBV15,CATSTAGGEMETQYF,TGTGCCACCAGCACCGCCGGGGGGGAAATGGAGACCCAGTACTTC
TRBJ2-2,TRBD2,-,TRBV5-3,CARSHRLAGNDTGELFF,TGTGCCAGAAGTCACCGACTAGCGGGGAACGACACCGGGGAGCTGTTTTTT
TRBJ2-1,-,-,TRBV9,CASSSGRDNEQFF,TGTGCCAGCAGCTCCGGACGGGACAATGAGCAGTTCTTC
TRBJ1-2,TRBD1,-,TRBV19,CASSATGPGYTF,TGTGCCAGTAGTGCGACAGGGCCGGGCTACACCTTC
TRBJ2-1,TRBD1,-,TRBV28,CAGSLGQAYNEQFF,TGTGCCGGCAGTTTAGGACAGGCTTACAATGAGCAGTTCTTC
TRBJ2-7,TRBD2,-,TRBV19,CASSIWTSGSSYEQYF,TGTGCCAGTAGTATATGGACTAGCGGGTCCTCCTACGAGCAGTACTTC
TRBJ2-1,TRBD2,-,TRBV7-7,CASSLGTSGGNEQFF,TGTGCTAGCAGCTTAGGGACTAGCGGAGGCAATGAGCAGTTCTTC
TRBJ2-1,-,-,TRBV27,CASSSLLSDRLLSGYNEQFF,TGTGCCAGCAGTTCGCTCCTATCAGACAGGTTACTTTCGGGGTACAATGAGCAGTTCTTC
TRBJ1-6,TRBD1,-,TRBV30,CAWSAGTGGISPLHF,TGTGCCTGGAGTGCCGGGACAGGGGGCATATCACCCCTCCACTTT
TRBJ1-2,-,once,TRBV7-2,CASSLYIGGYTF,TGTGCCAGCAGCTTATACATCGGTGGCTACACCTTC
TRBJ1-2,-,-,TRBV19,CASSPPGFSPGYTF,TGTGCCAGTAGTCCCCCCGGGTTTTCCCCGGGCTACACCTTC
TRBJ2-2,TRBD2,-,TRBV5-4,CASSRGGLADNTGELFF,TGTGCCAGCAGCAGGGGGGGACTAGCGGATAACACCGGGGAGCTGTTTTTT
TRBJ1-3,TRBD1,once,TRBV6-6,CASSQDRGSGNTIYF,TGTGCCAGCAGCCAAGACAGGGGCTCTGGAAACACCATATATTTT
TRBJ2-5,TRBD2,-,TRBV28,CASSVGLAGVGETQYF,TGTGCCAGCAGCGTGGGACTAGCGGGAGTAGGGGAGACCCAGTACTTC
TRBJ2-1,-,-,TRBV30,CAWNLVEEQFF,TGTGCCTGGAACCTAGTGGAGGAGCAGTTCTTC
TRBJ1-2,-,-,TRBV7-9,CASSPVLTDGYTF,TGTGCCAGCAGCCCAGTTTTGACAGACGGCTACACCTTC
TRBJ2-7,-,-,TRBV5-4,CASSSVLLAEQYF,TGTGCCAGCAGCTCAGTATTGTTGGCCGAGCAGTACTTC
TRBJ1-1,-,-,TRBV19,CASSIRRDTEAFF,TGTGCCAGTAGTATCCGTAGGGATACTGAAGCTTTCTTT
TRBJ2-1,TRBD2,-,TRBV5-1,CASSLLTGTSGLSSYNEQFF,TGCGCCAGCAGCTTATTGACCGGGACTAGCGGCTTAAGCTCCTACAATGAGCAGTTCTTC
TRBJ1-1,-,-,TRBV10-3,CAIRGPFPEAFF,TGTGCCATCAGGGGTCCCTTCCCTGAAGCTTTCTTT
TRBJ1-2,-,-,TRBV5-1,CASTFRGGYGYTF,TGCGCCAGCACCTTCAGGGGAGGCTATGGCTACACCTTC
TRBJ2-3,-,once,TRBV5-4,CASRLDTDTQYF,TGTGCCAGCAGACTAGACACAGATACGCAGTATTTT
TRBJ2-3,TRBD2,-,TRBV7-3,CASSLSGLAGASPDTQYF,TGTGCCAGCAGCTTATCGGGACTAGCGGGAGCTAGCCCAGATACGCAGTATTTT
TRBJ1-1,TRBD1,-,TRBV6-1,CASSQWTGNTEAFF,TGTGCCAGCAGTCAATGGACAGGGAACACTGAAGCTTTCTTT
TRBJ2-5,-,-,TRBV5-6,CASSLANPVVETQYF,TGTGCCAGCAGCTTGGCCAATCCGGTTGTAGAGACCCAGTACTTC
TRBJ2-1,-,-,TRBV11-1,CASSLVGGTNNEQFF,TGTGCCAGCAGCTTAGTCGGCGGCACCAACAATGAGCAGTTCTTC
TRBJ2-6,-,-,TRBV30,CACSGANVLTF,TGTGCCTGCTCTGGGGCCAACGTCCTGACTTTC